This T cell receptor (beta chain) was sequenced during a study of fetal regulatory T cell absence and autoimmunity (dated by TCRdb to 2016 to 2017). For context, the study as a whole: Autoimmunity of the exocrine pancreas was seen in the IPEX patients even though clinical diabetes was absent. Findings and caveats that apply to the study as a whole: The oligoclonal enrichment was taken as support for antigen-driven autoimmunity in the pancreas before birth in IPEX syndrome. Significant oligoclonal enrichment of the TCR compartment was observed in pancreas versus cord blood, with some top clones enriched more than 90-fold. Cord blood and pancreas had broadly similar TRB gene family usage, which resembled published neonatal and adult repertoires.

V and J are trimmed by 5 bases and 1 base, and the gene matches miss 5 bases of the junction. CDR1 and CDR2 are read off the germline V gene as SGHNT and YENEEA. The CDR3 runs 17 residues from the cysteine to the phenylalanine. Just the 51-base CDR3 DNA is kept, in frame starting at base 1. TCRbeta CDR3 regions were amplified and barcoded by two-step multiplex PCR on the immunoSEQ human TCRbeta survey platform. Sequencing of the libraries was done on Illumina instruments, and IgH was sequenced in parallel from the same samples. Per the authors' processing: To remove PCR and sequencing errors, raw reads were filtered against the IMGT V, D, J definitions and then binned using a nearest-neighbor algorithm. A clone was defined as an identical nucleotide sequence, and differential abundance between tissues was tested with a Fisher exact test for each clone using a pFDR threshold of p<0.01. Clones with frequencies too low for statistical inference were excluded by a minimum inclusion filter of 10 in either sample. The immunoSEQ Analyzer was used for pairwise clonal comparisons, and IMGT tools were used to assess gene family usage. Held by TCRdb, this immuneACCESS table contains in-frame sequences only and omits some clones. Under half of the omission traces to an unresolved V gene where checked; the cause of the rest is unknown. V, J and clone size reflect that table, while D and trimming were determined from the DNA. In all, the sample holds about 46,000 clones, and about 86% of those were seen once. The top ten constitute about 0.41% of the sample.

This clone was seen a single time. No antigen is known for it. Base qualities are not at hand, and no much larger clone is one base apart. The DNeasy Blood and Tissue Kit was used to extract roughly 1.9-3.2 ug of genomic DNA from either umbilical cord blood or frozen pancreas. Material: cord blood. The sequence is built from TRBV11-3 and TRBJ2-2, with 12 central nucleotides matching TRBD2. This sequence originates from a newborn boy with IPEX syndrome. The nucleotide sequence is TGTGCCAGCAGCGAACGGACTAGCGGGGTGAACACCGGGGAGCTGTTTTTT. Translation gives CASSERTSGVNTGELFF.